A selection of T cell receptor beta chains follows, all from one sample in a study of T cell responses to AZD1222 COVID-19 vaccine. Repertoires were generated with immunoSEQ multiplex PCR, while TCRdb's copy carries only in-frame clones and drops some. The data show around 140,000 clones, approximately 95% seen once. Sequencing was performed on peripheral blood, taken on day 0 of MenACWY control vaccination. These receptors were collected from an adult in good health. CDR3s include the opening cysteine and the closing phenylalanine or tryptophan. Each record gives: J gene, V gene, CDR3 protein.

j_gene: TRBJ2-2
v_gene: TRBV11-1
CDR3aa: CASSYGTNTGELFF

j_gene: TRBJ2-1
v_gene: TRBV11-3
CDR3aa: CASSSISGRAHNEQFF

j_gene: TRBJ1-3
v_gene: TRBV28
CDR3aa: CATRDSLSGNTIYF

j_gene: TRBJ2-7
v_gene: TRBV28
CDR3aa: CASSLYQIRGSFTKGLYEQYF

j_gene: TRBJ1-2
v_gene: TRBV30
CDR3aa: CAWSPPRRAIGYTF

j_gene: TRBJ1-2
v_gene: TRBV7-3
CDR3aa: CASSLDGKRGYTF

j_gene: TRBJ1-2
v_gene: TRBV19
CDR3aa: CASSIVARAITYGYTF

j_gene: TRBJ2-7
v_gene: TRBV6-5
CDR3aa: CASSFTTGASSYEQYF

j_gene: TRBJ2-5
v_gene: TRBV13
CDR3aa: CASSLGHGHQETQYF

j_gene: TRBJ1-4
v_gene: TRBV7-9
CDR3aa: CASSSTVGRRAVEKLFF

j_gene: TRBJ2-3
v_gene: TRBV2
CDR3aa: CASQGTDTQYF

j_gene: TRBJ2-3
v_gene: TRBV6-4
CDR3aa: CASSELAGESTDTQYF

j_gene: TRBJ1-1
v_gene: TRBV20-1
CDR3aa: CSASRGLGYTEAFF

j_gene: TRBJ2-3
v_gene: TRBV3-1/TRBV3-2
CDR3aa: CASSQVGRGYRSDTQYF

j_gene: TRBJ2-7
v_gene: TRBV2
CDR3aa: CASKAGTSGRDEQYF

j_gene: TRBJ1-5
v_gene: TRBV30
CDR3aa: CAWSVKASNQPQHF

j_gene: TRBJ2-3
v_gene: TRBV11-2
CDR3aa: CASSRRGGASTDTQYF

j_gene: TRBJ2-3
v_gene: TRBV7-2
CDR3aa: CASSLRGGTDTQYF

j_gene: TRBJ1-6
v_gene: TRBV19
CDR3aa: CASTSDSYNSPLHF

j_gene: TRBJ1-4
v_gene: TRBV5-4
CDR3aa: CASSLAGVNEKLFF

j_gene: TRBJ2-3
v_gene: TRBV29-1
CDR3aa: CSVDSGQSTDTQYF

j_gene: TRBJ1-2
v_gene: TRBV14
CDR3aa: CASSGDRGYGYTF

j_gene: TRBJ2-7
v_gene: TRBV4-3
CDR3aa: CASSQLPGDEQYF

j_gene: TRBJ2-1
v_gene: TRBV7-2
CDR3aa: CASRFDRGSYNEQFF

j_gene: TRBJ2-7
v_gene: TRBV12-3/TRBV12-4
CDR3aa: CASSTDSYEQYF

j_gene: TRBJ1-5
v_gene: TRBV10-3
CDR3aa: CAIRGTGNQPQHF

j_gene: TRBJ2-1
v_gene: TRBV6-4
CDR3aa: CASSDTDRGGDNEQFF

j_gene: TRBJ2-3
v_gene: TRBV7-8
CDR3aa: CASSLSPSTDTQYF

j_gene: TRBJ1-1
v_gene: TRBV6-5
CDR3aa: CATRRGAYTEAFF

j_gene: TRBJ2-5
v_gene: TRBV9
CDR3aa: CASSTPGTQYF

j_gene: TRBJ1-1
v_gene: TRBV7-9
CDR3aa: CASTLEGAYTEAFF

j_gene: TRBJ2-7
v_gene: TRBV19
CDR3aa: CATRRTGGAYEQYF

j_gene: TRBJ1-2
v_gene: TRBV5-1
CDR3aa: CASSWGGGQGAFGYTF

j_gene: TRBJ1-1
v_gene: TRBV5-1
CDR3aa: CASSLVDPWAEAFF

j_gene: TRBJ1-1
v_gene: TRBV29-1
CDR3aa: CSGRNTEAFF

j_gene: TRBJ1-5
v_gene: TRBV4-1
CDR3aa: CASSQENHQPQHF

j_gene: TRBJ2-7
v_gene: TRBV2
CDR3aa: CASRRSTSYEQYF

j_gene: TRBJ2-7
v_gene: TRBV2
CDR3aa: CASSRQGSYEQYF

j_gene: TRBJ2-1
v_gene: TRBV6-5
CDR3aa: CASSPTPPYYNEQFF

j_gene: TRBJ1-3
v_gene: TRBV27
CDR3aa: CASSSLEWSGGNTIYF

j_gene: TRBJ2-7
v_gene: TRBV23-1
CDR3aa: CASPQLLHTAGFSYEQYF